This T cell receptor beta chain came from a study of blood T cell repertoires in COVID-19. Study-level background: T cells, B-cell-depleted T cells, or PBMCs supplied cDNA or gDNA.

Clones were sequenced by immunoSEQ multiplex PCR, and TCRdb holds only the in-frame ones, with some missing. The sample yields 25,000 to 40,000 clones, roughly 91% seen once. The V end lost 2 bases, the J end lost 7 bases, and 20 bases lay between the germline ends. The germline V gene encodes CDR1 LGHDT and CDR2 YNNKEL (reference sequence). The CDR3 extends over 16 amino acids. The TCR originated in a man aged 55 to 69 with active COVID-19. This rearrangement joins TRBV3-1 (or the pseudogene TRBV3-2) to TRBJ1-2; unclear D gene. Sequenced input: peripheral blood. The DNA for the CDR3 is TGTGCCAGCAGCCAAAAAAGTTTAACGGAGGGAGGTGGCTACACCTTC. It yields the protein CASSQKSLTEGGGYTF.